This entry describes one TCR beta chain. Germline CDR1 reads KGHSH; CDR2 reads LQKENI. The CDR3 sequence is 15 residues long. Trimming shortened V by 1 base and J by 3 bases, and 9 bases separated the two germline ends. The data were taken from a study of T cell responses to AZD1222 COVID-19 vaccine. Profiling relied on immunoSEQ multiplex PCR, and the TCRdb table lists in-frame clones only, not all of them. The data show about 61,000 clones, 81% seen once. This receptor was identified in an adult who received the AZD1222 COVID-19 vaccine. Sequenced material: peripheral blood, taken 28 days after the second AZD1222 dose. The gene calls are TRBV18 and TRBJ2-2; D remains ambiguous. CDR3 DNA: TGTGCCAGCTCACCACGATCCGGTTACACCGGGGAGCTGTTTTTT. Amino acids: CASSPRSGYTGELFF.